The entry below describes one T cell receptor beta chain. In the original analysis: Amplification from reference gene primers served as the basis for estimated nucleated cell counts. Repertoires were generated with immunoSEQ multiplex PCR, while TCRdb's copy carries only in-frame clones and drops some. That table supplies the V and J calls and clone size; D and trimming were determined from the DNA. This table holds some 260,000 clones, 85% to 90% found once. The data were taken from a study of blood T cell repertoires in COVID-19. Background on the study: T cells, B-cell-depleted T cells, or PBMCs provided the cDNA or gDNA that served as material.

Germline V gene lookup returns CDR1 SGHRS and CDR2 YFSETQ. The CDR3 consists of 16 residues. Germline trimming cut 4 bases from V and 2 bases from J; bases unmatched to any gene: 9. Everyone who took part was roughly 18 to 89 years old, and they came from about two dozen US areas. All recovered Cohort 3 donors got two negative PCRs, got clearance, or saw symptom resolution. The sample comprised PBMCs or T cells enriched from blood (not recorded which). The receptor comes from a man aged 40-50 years who had recovered from COVID-19. The rearrangement joins TRBV5-1 to TRBJ1-1, with 9 bases that match TRBD1. CDR3 sequence (DNA): TGCGCCAGCAGCACAGGGACAGGGAGCCCAAACACTGAAGCTTTCTTT. This encodes CASSTGTGSPNTEAFF.